The TCR beta chain described here comes from a study of T cells after yellow fever vaccination. Study-level background: Where fractions had low cell numbers, libraries were prepared from them with the SMART-Seq v4 Ultra Low Input RNA kit. Overall study findings and caveats: Contaminating bulk clonotypes could be abundant in FACS-sorted repertoires. Most clones from primary vaccination resurfaced after the booster (96% CD4, 88% CD8).

This clonotype has just a few counts. Its target is not known. The authors made TCR cDNA by 5'RACE template switching, adding a universal primer site and UMIs. TCRdb reprocessed the 5' RACE reads with MiXCR, giving one entry per CDR3 protein. The sample consists of a few hundred thousand distinct CDR3 sequences, 6.5% to 8.5% of them appearing once. The CDR3 extends over 14 amino acids. The germline gives CDR1 MNHEY, CDR2 SMNVEV (reference sequence). V trimming: 0 bases; J trimming: 7 bases; junction bases outside the gene matches: 2. V gene TRBV27 combines with J gene TRBJ1-2; 10 nucleotides match TRBD1. The receptor comes from a man aged 30 to 45 who received the YFV17D yellow fever vaccine. The sample consisted of CD4+ T cells sorted from PBMCs, taken 15 days after the yellow fever booster vaccination. For the CDR3, the DNA is TGTGCCAGCAGTTTATCAGGGACAGGGGTTGGCTACACCTTC. Protein product: CASSLSGTGVGYTF.